This T cell receptor beta chain derives from a study of Graves' ophthalmopathy and Graves' hyperthyroidism. Study in general: Stable hyperthyroidism referred to disease that showed no ophthalmopathy within 18 months of follow-up. Study results and limitations: Most clonotypes expanded in thyroid above 0.001 frequency were present in blood too.

CDR3 length: 12 amino acids. Germline CDR1 reads ENHRY; CDR2 reads SYGVKD. V lost 3 bases, J lost 8 bases, and 7 bases lay in between. This clonotype was recorded at least ten times. Its target is unknown. Aged 18 to 65, the patients with hyperthyroidism had under 2 months' duration and were newly diagnosed. Additional autoimmune diseases, uncontrolled infections, pregnancy or lactation disqualified patients. RNA transcripts served as template for amplifying TCR beta CDR3 sequences. An initial RT-PCR round employing HTBI primers preceded a second-round multiplex PCR. MiXCR, applied by TCRdb to the multiplex PCR reads, yields one record per CDR3 protein. The sample comprises more than 1,000,000 distinct CDR3 sequences, about 38% of which are singletons, and around 10% rests with the top ten.

The chain employs TRBV10-3 and TRBJ1-4; no reliable D call. This clonotype was sampled from an adult man with Graves' hyperthyroidism. The sequenced sample was peripheral blood or thyroid tissue (not recorded which). CDR3 sequence reads: CAISDRTEKLFF. DNA of the CDR3: TGTGCCATCAGTGACCGAACGGAAAAACTGTTTTTT.